Listed below are T cell receptor beta chains from one sample, sequenced in a study of breast tumors, draining lymph nodes, adjacent tissues. MiXCR, run by TCRdb on the multiplex PCR reads, gives a single entry per CDR3 protein. The table shows roughly 220,000 distinct CDR3 sequences, with less than 40% occurring only once. The sequencing sample was made of axillary lymph node tissue. The source of these receptors is a female donor with breast cancer. Some clones in this sample may be carry-over from other donors' samples. CDR3s include the opening cysteine and the closing phenylalanine or tryptophan. Fields, in order: CDR3 protein, V gene, clone size. Rows give clone size only sometimes, using once, few, many, or a class for an expanded clone.

cdr3_aa: CASSPGPPDGYTF; v_call: TRBV7-8; clone_size: many
cdr3_aa: CASSLDGTGRSATGELFF; v_call: TRBV7-9; clone_size: many
cdr3_aa: CASSPGTGGTEAFF; v_call: TRBV4-2; clone_size: -
cdr3_aa: CASVDGTGLAKNIQYF; v_call: TRBV12-5; clone_size: few
cdr3_aa: CASSGPGGQPQHF; v_call: TRBV28; clone_size: few
cdr3_aa: CASSSEDSSYNEQFF; v_call: TRBV9; clone_size: -
cdr3_aa: CSARAGTSFVNEQFF; v_call: TRBV20-1; clone_size: many
cdr3_aa: CSVERLAGYTGELFF; v_call: TRBV29-1; clone_size: many
cdr3_aa: CASSPWTGEGTDTQYF; v_call: TRBV6-5; clone_size: -
cdr3_aa: CASSLDRSWEQYF; v_call: TRBV5-8; clone_size: many
cdr3_aa: CASSVGEDRVVDTQYF; v_call: TRBV9; clone_size: many
cdr3_aa: CASSQAGQGSYNEQFF; v_call: TRBV7-2; clone_size: many
cdr3_aa: CASMRNSGANVLTF; v_call: TRBV2; clone_size: many
cdr3_aa: CASSVPLGDLAGGLTVSYNEQFF; v_call: TRBV25-1; clone_size: -
cdr3_aa: CASSLSSWTLYQETQYF; v_call: TRBV12-3/TRBV12-4; clone_size: many
cdr3_aa: CASSVTGGTTGELFF; v_call: TRBV9; clone_size: many
cdr3_aa: CSATNTDTQYF; v_call: TRBV20-1; clone_size: once
cdr3_aa: CAWSPSSYEQYF; v_call: TRBV30; clone_size: many
cdr3_aa: CASSLRTGRSSTEAFF; v_call: TRBV7-3; clone_size: -
cdr3_aa: CSADIGGVTDTQYF; v_call: TRBV20-1; clone_size: -
cdr3_aa: CASSPTGLAGVRNEQYF; v_call: TRBV5-1; clone_size: many
cdr3_aa: CASSPPGRSSYEQYF; v_call: TRBV18; clone_size: -
cdr3_aa: CASNLLGTAGETQYF; v_call: TRBV6-4; clone_size: few
cdr3_aa: CATIKSGSVGERNGYTF; v_call: TRBV15; clone_size: many
cdr3_aa: CASSQEGIGRQYF; v_call: TRBV14; clone_size: many
cdr3_aa: CACSAATSGTGEQYF; v_call: TRBV25-1; clone_size: once
cdr3_aa: CASSSDSNQPQHF; v_call: TRBV5-8; clone_size: many
cdr3_aa: CASSSGQQSTEAFF; v_call: TRBV7-9; clone_size: -
cdr3_aa: CASSLIAGGANVLTF; v_call: TRBV11-1; clone_size: -
cdr3_aa: CASSQDRREGEKLFF; v_call: TRBV3-1; clone_size: many
cdr3_aa: CASSRTRLSEQFF; v_call: TRBV2; clone_size: many
cdr3_aa: CASVRERGNNEQFF; v_call: TRBV6-2/TRBV6-3; clone_size: few
cdr3_aa: CASSLVGTGGHGYPF; v_call: TRBV7-3; clone_size: -
cdr3_aa: CASSLPGGARYF; v_call: TRBV7-9; clone_size: many
cdr3_aa: CASSLGTAYNEQFF; v_call: TRBV7-7; clone_size: many
cdr3_aa: CSAARTGGSYEQYF; v_call: TRBV20-1; clone_size: many
cdr3_aa: CATGQGGQTLNSPLHF; v_call: TRBV10-3; clone_size: once
cdr3_aa: CATSDFGSQPQHF; v_call: TRBV24-1; clone_size: many
cdr3_aa: CSARGSSPRDDYGYTF; v_call: TRBV20-1; clone_size: many
cdr3_aa: CASTGTRQGAYTQYF; v_call: TRBV12-3/TRBV12-4; clone_size: many
cdr3_aa: CASSLGDSRYGYPF; v_call: TRBV7-9; clone_size: once
cdr3_aa: CASSLYERGGRTDTQYF; v_call: TRBV5-1; clone_size: many
cdr3_aa: CASRWTGWNSPLHF; v_call: TRBV19; clone_size: -
cdr3_aa: CASSPILTGGQNTEAFF; v_call: TRBV4-1; clone_size: few
cdr3_aa: CASSLRSGLAGEEQYF; v_call: TRBV27; clone_size: -
cdr3_aa: CASSHQRSSGYYEQYF; v_call: TRBV6-5; clone_size: -
cdr3_aa: CASSELWQGATNEKLFF; v_call: TRBV2; clone_size: many
cdr3_aa: CASRPLGRNYGYTF; v_call: TRBV7-9; clone_size: many
cdr3_aa: CSAVRGGARETQYF; v_call: TRBV20-1; clone_size: -
cdr3_aa: CATRTGAINSPLHF; v_call: TRBV10-3; clone_size: many
cdr3_aa: CASSFGTSGTYEQYF; v_call: TRBV12-3/TRBV12-4; clone_size: -
cdr3_aa: CASSGSRVGNTEAFF; v_call: TRBV2; clone_size: -
cdr3_aa: CASRRLAGARNEQFF; v_call: TRBV12-3/TRBV12-4; clone_size: -